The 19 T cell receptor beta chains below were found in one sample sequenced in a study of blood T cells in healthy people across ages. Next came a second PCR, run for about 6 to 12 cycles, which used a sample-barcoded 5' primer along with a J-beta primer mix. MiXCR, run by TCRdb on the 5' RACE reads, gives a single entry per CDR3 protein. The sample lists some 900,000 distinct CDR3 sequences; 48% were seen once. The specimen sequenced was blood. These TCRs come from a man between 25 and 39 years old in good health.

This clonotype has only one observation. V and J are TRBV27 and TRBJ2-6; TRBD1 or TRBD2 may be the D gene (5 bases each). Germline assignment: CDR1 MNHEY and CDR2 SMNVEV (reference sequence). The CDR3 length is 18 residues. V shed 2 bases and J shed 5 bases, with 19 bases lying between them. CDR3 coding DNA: TGTGCCAGCAGTTTAAGGCAGGGAGTCGGGGCTAGGGCCAACGTCCTGACTTTC. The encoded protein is CASSLRQGVGARANVLTF.

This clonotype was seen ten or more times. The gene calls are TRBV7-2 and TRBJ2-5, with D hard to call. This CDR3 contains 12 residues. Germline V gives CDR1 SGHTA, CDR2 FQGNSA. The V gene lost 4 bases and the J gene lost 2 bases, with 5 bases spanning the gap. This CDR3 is CASSWGQETQYF. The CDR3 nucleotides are TGTGCCAGCAGCTGGGGACAAGAGACCCAGTACTTC.

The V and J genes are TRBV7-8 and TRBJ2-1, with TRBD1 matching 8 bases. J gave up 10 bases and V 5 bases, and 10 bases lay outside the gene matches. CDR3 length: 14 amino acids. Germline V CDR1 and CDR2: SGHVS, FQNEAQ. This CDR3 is CASSRQGPTYEQFF. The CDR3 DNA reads TGTGCCAGCAGCAGACAGGGGCCCACCTACGAGCAGTTCTTC.

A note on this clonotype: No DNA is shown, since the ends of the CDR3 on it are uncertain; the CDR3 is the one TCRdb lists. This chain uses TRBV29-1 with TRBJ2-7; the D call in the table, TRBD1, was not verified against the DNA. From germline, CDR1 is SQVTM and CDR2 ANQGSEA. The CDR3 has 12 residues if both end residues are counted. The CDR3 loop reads CSVGSGTGTLYF.

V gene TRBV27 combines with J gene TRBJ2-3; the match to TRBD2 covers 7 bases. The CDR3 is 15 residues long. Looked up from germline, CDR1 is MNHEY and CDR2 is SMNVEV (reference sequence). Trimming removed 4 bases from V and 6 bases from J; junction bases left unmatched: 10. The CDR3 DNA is TGTGCCAGCAGTTCCATAGGACTAGTGCAGGATACGCAGTATTTT. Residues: CASSSIGLVQDTQYF.

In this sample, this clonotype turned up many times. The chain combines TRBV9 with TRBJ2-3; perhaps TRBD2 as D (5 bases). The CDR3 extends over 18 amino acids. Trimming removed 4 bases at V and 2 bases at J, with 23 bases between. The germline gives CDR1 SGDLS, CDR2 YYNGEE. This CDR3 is CASSPIASVGADTDTQYF. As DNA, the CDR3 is TGTGCCAGCAGCCCAATAGCGAGCGTAGGAGCAGACACAGATACGCAGTATTTT.

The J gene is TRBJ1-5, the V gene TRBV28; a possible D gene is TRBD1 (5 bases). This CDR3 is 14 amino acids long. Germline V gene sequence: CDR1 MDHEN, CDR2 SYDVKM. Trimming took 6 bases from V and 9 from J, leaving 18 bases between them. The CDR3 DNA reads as TGTGCCAGCAGAACCGGGACGGTGAACAGGCCCCAGCATTTT. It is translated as CASRTGTVNRPQHF.

The CDR3, as DNA: TGTGCCAGCAGCACCTGGGACATTTTGAACACTGAAGCTTTCTTT. Translating gives CASSTWDILNTEAFF. This chain connects TRBV21-1 to TRBJ1-1; the table's D call TRBD1 went unverified against the DNA. TRBV21-1 has pseudogene status. The CDR3 spans 15 residues.

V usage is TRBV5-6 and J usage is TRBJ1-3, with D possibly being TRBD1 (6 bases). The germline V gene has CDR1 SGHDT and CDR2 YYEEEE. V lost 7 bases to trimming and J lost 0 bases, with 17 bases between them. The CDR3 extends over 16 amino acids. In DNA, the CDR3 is TGTGCCAGCCAACCGACAGGACGAAACTCTGGAAACACCATATATTTT. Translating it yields CASQPTGRNSGNTIYF.

The CDR3 region is CASSLEGAQETQYF. CDR3 nucleotide sequence: TGCGCCAGCAGCTTGGAGGGTGCCCAAGAGACCCAGTACTTC. The rearrangement uses TRBV5-1 and TRBJ2-5; D call uncertain. Germline V gives CDR1 SGHRS, CDR2 YFSETQ. This CDR3 is built from 14 residues. V was trimmed by 0 bases and J by 1 base, leaving 7 bases between them.

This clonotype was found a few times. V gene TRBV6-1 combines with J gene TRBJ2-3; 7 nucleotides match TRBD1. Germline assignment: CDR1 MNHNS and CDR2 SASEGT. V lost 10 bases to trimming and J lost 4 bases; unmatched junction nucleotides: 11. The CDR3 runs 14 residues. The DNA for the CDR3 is TGTGCCACTTCACAGGGGCCACGCGCAGATACGCAGTATTTT. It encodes CATSQGPRADTQYF.

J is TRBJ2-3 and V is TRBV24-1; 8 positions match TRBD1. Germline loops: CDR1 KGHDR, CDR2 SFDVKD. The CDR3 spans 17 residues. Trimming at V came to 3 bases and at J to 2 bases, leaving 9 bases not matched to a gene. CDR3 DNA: TGTGCCACCAGTGATAGGACAGGGAATAGGATCACAGATACGCAGTATTTT. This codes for CATSDRTGNRITDTQYF.

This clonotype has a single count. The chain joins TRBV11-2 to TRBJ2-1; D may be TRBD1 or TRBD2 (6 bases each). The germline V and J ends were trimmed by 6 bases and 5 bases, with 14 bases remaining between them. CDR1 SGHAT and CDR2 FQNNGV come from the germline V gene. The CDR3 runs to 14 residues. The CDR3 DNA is TGTGCCAGCAGTTCGGGGGCCCTCCACAATGAGCAGTTCTTC. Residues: CASSSGALHNEQFF. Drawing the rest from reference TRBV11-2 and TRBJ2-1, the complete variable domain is EAGVAQSPRYKIIEKRQSVAFWCNPISGHATLYWYQQILGQGPKLLIQFQNNGVVDDSQLPKDRFSAERLKGVDSTLKIQPAKLEDSAVYLCASSSGALHNEQFFGPGTRLTVL.

The CDR3 DNA is TGTGCCAGCAGCTTAATCGGATCAGGAGTTGGGGCCAACGTCCTGACTTTC. This translates into CASSLIGSGVGANVLTF. The genes are TRBV7-2 and TRBJ2-6; D gene uncertain. The ends were cut back, 2 bases at V and 3 bases at J, with 14 bases in the middle. The CDR3 is made up of 17 amino acids. Germline V gene sequence: CDR1 SGHTA, CDR2 FQGNSA.

The CDR3 sequence is CASSGLRGQAETQYF. The CDR3 coding sequence is TGTGCCAGCAGCGGACTCAGGGGGCAGGCAGAGACCCAGTACTTC. This chain joins TRBV2 and TRBJ2-5; 8 bases line up with TRBD1. There are 15 residues in the CDR3. Germline values: CDR1 SNHLY, CDR2 FYNNEI. V gave up 6 bases and J gave up 4 bases; unmatched junction bases: 10.

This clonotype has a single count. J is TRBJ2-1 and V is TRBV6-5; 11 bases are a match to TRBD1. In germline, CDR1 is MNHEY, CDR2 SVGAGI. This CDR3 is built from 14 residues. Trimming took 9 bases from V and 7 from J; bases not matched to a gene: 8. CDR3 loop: CASGGDRGRNEQFF. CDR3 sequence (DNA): TGTGCCAGTGGGGGGGACAGGGGGAGGAATGAGCAGTTCTTC.

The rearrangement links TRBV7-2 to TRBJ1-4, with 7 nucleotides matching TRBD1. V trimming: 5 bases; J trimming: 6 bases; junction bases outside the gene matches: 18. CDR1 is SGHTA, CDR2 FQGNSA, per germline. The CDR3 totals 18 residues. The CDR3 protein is CASSGPILQGRSDEKLFF. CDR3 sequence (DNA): TGTGCCAGCAGCGGTCCCATTTTACAGGGGAGGTCTGATGAAAAACTGTTTTTT.

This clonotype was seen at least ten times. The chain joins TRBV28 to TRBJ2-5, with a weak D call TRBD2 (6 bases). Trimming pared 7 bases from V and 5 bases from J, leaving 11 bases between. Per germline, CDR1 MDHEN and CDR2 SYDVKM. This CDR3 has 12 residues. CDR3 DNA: TGTGCCAGCACCTCGGGGGACGAGACCCAGTACTTC. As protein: CASTSGDETQYF.

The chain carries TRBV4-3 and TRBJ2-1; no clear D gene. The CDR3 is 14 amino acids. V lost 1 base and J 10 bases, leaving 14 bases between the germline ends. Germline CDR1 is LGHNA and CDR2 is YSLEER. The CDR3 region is CASSQVSSPREQFF. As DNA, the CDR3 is TGCGCCAGCAGCCAAGTTAGCAGCCCTAGGGAGCAGTTCTTC.